The 25 T cell receptor beta chains below were found in one sample sequenced in a study of blood T cell repertoires in COVID-19. Method: immunoSEQ multiplex PCR; TCRdb's copy keeps in-frame clones and lacks some. The repertoire holds roughly 94,000 clones, with 84% as singletons. The sample comprised peripheral blood. The source is a man in his sixties with acute or convalescent COVID-19.

This clone was picked up a small number of times. The chain recombines TRBV19 with TRBJ2-7; D is unclear. The CDR3 sequence is 15 residues long. Deletions cut 3 bases from V and 3 bases from J, with 15 bases between. Germline CDR1 is LNHDA and CDR2 is SQIVND (reference sequence). CDR3 amino acids: CASSIGQQGYYEQYF. DNA of the CDR3: TGTGCCAGTAGTATTGGGCAGCAAGGATACTACGAGCAGTACTTC.

This clone was observed a handful of times. This sequence joins TRBV4-2 and TRBJ1-4; TRBD1 matches at 9 bases. Trimming at V came to 1 base and at J to 4 bases, leaving 7 bases not matched to a gene. The CDR3 sequence is 17 residues long. Germline V gene lookup returns CDR1 LGHNA and CDR2 YNFKEQ. CDR3 amino acids: CASSQVEQGARNEKLFF. For the CDR3, the DNA is TGTGCCAGCAGCCAAGTAGAACAGGGGGCTCGTAATGAAAAACTGTTTTTT.

The rearrangement uses TRBV5-4 and TRBJ1-2; TRBD1 agrees at 8 bases. The CDR3 covers 14 residues. In germline, CDR1 is SGHNT, CDR2 YYREEE (reference sequence). Unmatched junction bases numbered 5, after V lost 3 bases and J lost 4 bases. This chain's CDR3 is CASSSGTGPYGYTF. DNA for the CDR3: TGTGCCAGCAGCTCCGGGACAGGACCCTATGGCTACACCTTC.

The chain uses TRBV19 and TRBJ1-2; TRBD1 might be the D (5 bases). CDR1 LNHDA and CDR2 SQIVND come from the germline V gene (reference sequence). The CDR3 is 15 residues long. Trimming shortened V by 1 base and J by 5 bases, and 14 bases separated the two germline ends. CDR3 DNA: TGTGCCAGTAGTATAGGAGCGTCGGGGGTATATGGCTACACCTTC. It yields the protein CASSIGASGVYGYTF.

The rearrangement links TRBV3-1 (or the pseudogene TRBV3-2) to TRBJ2-5; TRBD2 agrees at 9 bases. The CDR3 has 13 residues. J lost 5 bases, V lost 4 bases, and 2 bases had no gene match. Germline V CDR1 and CDR2: LGHDT, YNNKEL (reference sequence). CDR3 bases: TGTGCCAGCAGCCGTACTAGCGGGGAGACCCAGTACTTC. As protein: CASSRTSGETQYF.

The CDR3 loop is CASRRATGVPAPEAFF. For the CDR3, the DNA is TGCGCCAGCAGGCGGGCAACAGGGGTCCCGGCACCTGAAGCTTTCTTT. This chain links TRBV5-1 with TRBJ1-1, with TRBD1 identical over 7 bases. J lost 6 bases, V lost 5 bases, and 16 bases had no gene match. The CDR3 spans 16 residues. The germline V gene has CDR1 SGHRS and CDR2 YFSETQ.

The genes are TRBV28 and TRBJ1-2; D uncertain. The CDR3 runs 13 residues. V shed 4 bases and J shed 2 bases, with 8 bases lying between them. Germline V lookup: CDR1 MDHEN, CDR2 SYDVKM. The CDR3: CASSSAGNYGYTF. The CDR3 coding sequence is TGTGCCAGCAGTTCGGCCGGGAACTATGGCTACACCTTC.

The chain has TRBV30 and TRBJ2-1; TRBD2 aligns across 10 bases. The CDR3 extends over 14 amino acids. The germline CDR1 and CDR2 sequences are GTSNPN and SVGIG (reference sequence). With 4 bases clipped from V and 6 bases from J, the junction kept 6 bases outside the gene matches. CDR3 DNA: TGTGCCTGGAAACTAGCGGGGAAATTCAATGAGCAGTTCTTC. This gives the protein CAWKLAGKFNEQFF.

The chain is built from TRBV18 and TRBJ1-1; TRBD1 is a possible D gene (5 bases). V was trimmed by 8 bases and J by 1 base, leaving 8 bases between them. Germline V gene data show CDR1 as KGHSH and CDR2 as LQKENI. This CDR3 region has 12 residues. The CDR3 loop is CASLTGNTEAFF. The CDR3 DNA is TGTGCCAGCCTTACAGGGAACACTGAAGCTTTCTTT.

The chain recombines TRBV5-1 with TRBJ1-5; D gene uncertain. Germline V CDR1 and CDR2: SGHRS, YFSETQ. V gave up 0 bases and J gave up 2 bases, with 9 bases separating them. The length of the CDR3 is 15 residues. The CDR3 nucleotides read TGCGCCAGCAGCTTGGCCCCATTTGGCAATCAGCCCCAGCATTTT. It is translated as CASSLAPFGNQPQHF. Full variable domain (missing parts from reference TRBV5-1 and TRBJ1-5): KAGVTQTPRYLIKTRGQQVTLSCSPISGHRSVSWYQQTPGQGLQFLFEYFSETQRNKGNFPGRFSGRQFSNSRSEMNVSTLELGDSALYLCASSLAPFGNQPQHFGDGTRLSIL.

The chain links TRBV6-5 to TRBJ1-5; 9 nucleotides match TRBD1. V was clipped by 5 bases and J by 5 bases; unmatched bases: 7. This CDR3 is built from 15 residues. Germline assignment: CDR1 MNHEY and CDR2 SVGAGI. The CDR3: CASSPAGTGHQPQHF. The CDR3 DNA sequence: TGTGCCAGCAGTCCCGCCGGGACAGGGCATCAGCCCCAGCATTTT.

This chain connects TRBV2 to TRBJ1-6; D uncertain. The V end was cut by 5 bases, the J end by 6 bases, with 11 bases between. CDR3 size: 14 residues. Looked up from germline, CDR1 is SNHLY and CDR2 is FYNNEI. In DNA form, the CDR3 reads TGTGCCAGCAGTCAAGGCCTATTTAATTCACCCCTCCACTTT. It yields the protein CASSQGLFNSPLHF.

The J gene is TRBJ2-5, the V gene TRBV5-6; D is possibly TRBD1 (6 bases). The CDR3 contains 15 residues. The germline V and J ends were trimmed by 4 bases and 2 bases, with 15 bases remaining between them. CDR1 and CDR2 (germline): SGHDT, YYEEEE. The CDR3 region is CASSGLGAPQETQYF. CDR3 nucleotide sequence: TGTGCCAGCAGCGGATTGGGGGCCCCTCAAGAGACCCAGTACTTC. The variable domain in full, completed from reference TRBV5-6 and TRBJ2-5, reads DAGVTQSPTHLIKTRGQQVTLRCSPKSGHDTVSWYQQALGQGPQFIFQYYEEEERQRGNFPDRFSGHQFPNYSSELNVNALLLGDSALYLCASSGLGAPQETQYFGPGTRLLVL.

This clone has just one count. The chain couples TRBV5-8 to TRBJ2-4; TRBD2 aligns across 7 bases. CDR3 length: 16 amino acids. CDR1 is SGHTS, CDR2 YDEGEE, per germline. V trimming: 0 bases; J trimming: 0 bases; junction bases outside the gene matches: 3. This chain's CDR3 is CASSLGLAVAKNIQYF. The CDR3, as DNA: TGTGCCAGCAGCTTGGGGCTAGCGGTAGCCAAAAACATTCAGTACTTC.

The chain recombines TRBV6-5 with TRBJ2-7; 7 positions match TRBD1. Germline V gives CDR1 MNHEY, CDR2 SVGAGI. The CDR3 is 14 residues long. With V trimmed by 7 bases and J by 0 bases, 6 bases remained unmatched. The CDR3 loop reads CASTLTGSSYEQYF. For the CDR3, the DNA is TGTGCCAGCACTCTGACAGGGAGCTCCTACGAGCAGTACTTC.

This rearrangement joins TRBV4-1 to TRBJ2-5; 10 positions agree with TRBD1. The CDR3 loop spans 15 amino acids. Losses at the gene ends were 7 bases for V and 5 bases for J; bases not matched to a gene: 10. The germline CDR1 and CDR2 sequences are MGHRA and YSYEKL. The CDR3 sequence is CASTRTGGFEETQYF. CDR3 DNA: TGCGCCAGCACCAGGACAGGGGGGTTTGAGGAGACCCAGTACTTC.

In this sample, this clone turned up a few times. This rearrangement joins TRBV19 to TRBJ1-2, with TRBD1 identical over 12 bases. Germline CDR1 and CDR2: LNHDA and SQIVND (reference sequence). After removal of 6 bases from V and 3 bases from J, the junction contained 17 bases not matched to a gene. This CDR3 is built from 19 residues. DNA of the CDR3: TGTGCCAGTAGCTTTCGACCCGGGACAGGGGGCGATTTCCACTATGGCTACACCTTC. As protein: CASSFRPGTGGDFHYGYTF.

This chain connects TRBV10-3 to TRBJ2-6; 7 nucleotides agree with TRBD1. From germline, CDR1 is ENHRY and CDR2 SYGVKD. The ends lost 6 bases at V and 0 bases at J; junction bases unmatched: 8. The CDR3 runs 17 residues. The CDR3, as DNA: TGTGCCATCAGCGCCGAACGGACAGGCTCTGGGGCCAACGTCCTGACTTTC. Translated, it gives CAISAERTGSGANVLTF.

The chain joins TRBV15 to TRBJ1-1; 9 bases fit TRBD1. The CDR3 spans 15 residues. The V and J ends lost 3 bases and 1 base, in that order; junction bases with no gene match: 3. The germline V gene encodes CDR1 LNHNV and CDR2 YYDKDF (reference sequence). The chain's CDR3 is CATSSKTGGNTEAFF. In DNA, the CDR3 is TGTGCCACCAGCAGTAAGACAGGGGGGAACACTGAAGCTTTCTTT.

The V call is TRBV5-1, the J call TRBJ1-4; the D is unclear. The V and J ends lost 0 bases and 8 bases respectively, with 14 bases between them. CDR1 is SGHRS and CDR2 is YFSETQ in the germline V gene. CDR3 length: 15 amino acids. The CDR3 nucleotides are TGCGCCAGCAGCTTGGTGACCGGATCGGGGGAAAAACTGTTTTTT. Its translation: CASSLVTGSGEKLFF. Complete variable domain (other parts from reference TRBV5-1 and TRBJ1-4): KAGVTQTPRYLIKTRGQQVTLSCSPISGHRSVSWYQQTPGQGLQFLFEYFSETQRNKGNFPGRFSGRQFSNSRSEMNVSTLELGDSALYLCASSLVTGSGEKLFFGSGTQLSVL.

The rearrangement joins TRBV9 to TRBJ2-3; tentative D call: TRBD1 (5 bases). The germline V and J ends were trimmed by 2 bases and 1 base, with 14 bases remaining between them. The CDR3 spans 16 residues. The germline gives CDR1 SGDLS, CDR2 YYNGEE. CDR3 sequence: CASSVQGRAGTDTQYF. The CDR3 nucleotides read TGTGCCAGCAGCGTTCAGGGAAGGGCCGGCACAGATACGCAGTATTTT.

The V and J genes are TRBV7-2 and TRBJ1-1, with a possible D match to TRBD1 (6 bases). V lost 5 bases and J lost 4, with 11 bases in between. Germline V gives CDR1 SGHTA, CDR2 FQGNSA. CDR3 length equals 13 residues. DNA of the CDR3: TGTGCCAGCAGCCCCAAACAGGGCACTGAAGCTTTCTTT. Translated, it gives CASSPKQGTEAFF.

The chain links TRBV7-7 to TRBJ2-5; 15 nucleotides match TRBD2. Germline assignment: CDR1 SSHAT and CDR2 FNYEAQ (reference sequence). This CDR3 contains 18 residues. The trim removed 5 bases at V and 4 bases at J, leaving 11 bases unmatched. CDR3 region: CASSARRTSGGARETQYF. The DNA for the CDR3 is TGTGCCAGCAGCGCACGGCGGACTAGCGGGGGGGCTCGAGAGACCCAGTACTTC.

This clone was picked up many times. V gene TRBV2 combines with J gene TRBJ1-4; 9 bases align to TRBD1. This CDR3 spans 13 amino acids. Germline trimming cut 6 bases from V and 8 bases from J; bases unmatched to any gene: 4. Germline CDR1 and CDR2: SNHLY and FYNNEI. The CDR3 region is CASSGTGQEKLFF. The CDR3, as DNA: TGTGCCAGCAGCGGGACAGGGCAGGAAAAACTGTTTTTT.

V and J are TRBV7-2 and TRBJ2-3; 11 nucleotides agree with TRBD2. Germline V gene data show CDR1 as SGHTA and CDR2 as FQGNSA. The ends lost 6 bases at V and 5 bases at J; junction bases unmatched: 10. The CDR3 spans 16 residues. CDR3 residues: CASSSTSGGFRDTQYF. CDR3 nucleotide sequence: TGTGCCAGCAGTTCTACTAGCGGGGGTTTTAGAGATACGCAGTATTTT.